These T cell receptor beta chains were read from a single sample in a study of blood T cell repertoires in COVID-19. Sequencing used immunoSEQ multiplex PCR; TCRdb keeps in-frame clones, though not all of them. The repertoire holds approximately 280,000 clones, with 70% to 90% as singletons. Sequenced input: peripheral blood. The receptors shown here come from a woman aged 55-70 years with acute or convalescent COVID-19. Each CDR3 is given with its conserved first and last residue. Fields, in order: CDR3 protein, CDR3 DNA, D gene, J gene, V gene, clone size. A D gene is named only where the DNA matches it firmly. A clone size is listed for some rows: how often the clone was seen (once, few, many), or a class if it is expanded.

CASRRREDYGYTF	TGTGCCAGCCGGAGGCGGGAGGACTATGGCTACACCTTC	NA	TRBJ1-2	TRBV5-5	NA
CASSQAGGRASPLHF	TGTGCCAGCAGCCAAGCAGGGGGTAGGGCTTCACCCCTCCACTTT	TRBD1	TRBJ1-6	TRBV3-1/TRBV3-2	once
CASSQGWGGGGANEQFF	TGCGCCAGCAGCCAAGGCTGGGGAGGCGGGGGGGCTAATGAGCAGTTCTTC	TRBD2	TRBJ2-1	TRBV4-1	NA
CASSLDWAGEETQYF	TGTGCCAGCAGCTTAGATTGGGCAGGGGAAGAGACCCAGTACTTC	NA	TRBJ2-5	TRBV11-2	NA
CASSQETGGNNEKLFF	TGTGCCAGCAGCCAAGAAACAGGGGGTAATAATGAAAAACTGTTTTTT	TRBD1	TRBJ1-4	TRBV4-2	NA
CASSQVLTGGLNTQYF	TGTGCCAGCAGCCAAGTCTTGACGGGAGGATTAAATACGCAGTATTTT	TRBD2	TRBJ2-3	TRBV3-1/TRBV3-2	NA
CASFSNRGGELFF	TGTGCCAGTTTCTCAAATCGGGGCGGGGAGCTGTTTTTT	NA	TRBJ2-2	TRBV19	once
CASSIPGNQPQHF	TGTGCCAGTAGTATCCCGGGGAATCAGCCCCAGCATTTT	NA	TRBJ1-5	TRBV19	NA
CASRKGQAATNEKLFF	TGTGCCAGCAGGAAAGGACAGGCGGCAACTAATGAAAAACTGTTTTTT	TRBD1	TRBJ1-4	TRBV7-3	NA
CASSWGRDRGFEQYF	TGCGCCAGCAGCTGGGGCCGGGACAGGGGATTCGAGCAGTACTTC	TRBD1	TRBJ2-7	TRBV5-1	few
CASSPGLANRETQYF	TGTGCCAGCAGCCCCGGACTAGCCAACCGGGAGACCCAGTACTTC	TRBD2	TRBJ2-5	TRBV9	NA
CASSGRAPGAKNIQYF	TGTGCCAGTAGTGGACGAGCGCCGGGGGCCAAAAACATTCAGTACTTC	NA	TRBJ2-4	TRBV19	few
CASSQWTGQPQHF	TGCGCCAGCAGCCAATGGACAGGTCAGCCCCAGCATTTT	TRBD1	TRBJ1-5	TRBV4-3	once
CAWKRPEEPQHF	TGTGCCTGGAAGAGGCCCGAGGAGCCCCAGCATTTT	NA	TRBJ1-5	TRBV30	NA
CASSPGMTDSNQPQHF	TGTGCCAGCTCACCAGGGATGACAGATAGCAATCAGCCCCAGCATTTT	NA	TRBJ1-5	TRBV18	NA
CASSLWDRTSNQPQHF	TGTGCCAGCAGTTTATGGGACAGAACTAGCAATCAGCCCCAGCATTTT	NA	TRBJ1-5	TRBV28	NA
CASSQDGTSATGELFF	TGCGCCAGCAGCCAAGATGGGACTAGCGCGACCGGGGAGCTGTTTTTT	TRBD2	TRBJ2-2	TRBV4-1	NA
CASSLLGQVAVGYTF	TGTGCCAGCAGTCTGTTAGGACAGGTCGCAGTAGGCTACACCTTC	TRBD1	TRBJ1-2	TRBV28	NA
CASSLALENEKLFF	TGCGCCAGCAGCTTGGCCTTGGAGAACGAAAAACTGTTTTTT	NA	TRBJ1-4	TRBV5-1	NA
CSASQGSNQPQHF	TGCAGTGCTAGTCAGGGTAGCAATCAGCCCCAGCATTTT	NA	TRBJ1-5	TRBV20-1	NA
CASSRRTSGGGETQYF	TGTGCCAGCAGCCGGAGGACTAGCGGGGGGGGAGAGACCCAGTACTTC	TRBD2	TRBJ2-5	TRBV7-2	NA
CASSVVGTSPSETQYF	TGTGCCAGCAGCGTAGTGGGTACTAGCCCCTCAGAGACCCAGTACTTC	NA	TRBJ2-5	TRBV9	NA
CASSLLSGSNTGELFF	TGCGCCAGCAGCTTGCTCAGCGGGTCGAACACCGGGGAGCTGTTTTTT	NA	TRBJ2-2	TRBV5-1	NA
CASSYGAGQYGYTF	TGTGCCAGCAGTTACGGGGCAGGTCAATATGGCTACACCTTC	NA	TRBJ1-2	TRBV6-5	NA
CSVGRGTDTQYF	TGCAGCGTTGGTCGGGGAACAGATACGCAGTATTTT	NA	TRBJ2-3	TRBV29-1	once
CASSLAGLSYEQYF	TGTGCCAGCAGTTTAGCCGGACTCAGCTACGAGCAGTACTTC	NA	TRBJ2-7	TRBV27	once
CASSSYHPGEQYF	TGTGCCAGCAGTTCTTACCATCCAGGCGAGCAGTACTTC	NA	TRBJ2-7	TRBV6-2/TRBV6-3	NA
CASSAVAGGAQYF	TGTGCCAGCAGCGCTGTAGCGGGAGGGGCCCAGTACTTC	TRBD2	TRBJ2-5	TRBV9	NA
CASSQDPRGPLNTEAFF	TGTGCCAGCAGCCAAGACCCCAGGGGTCCCCTGAACACTGAAGCTTTCTTT	NA	TRBJ1-1	TRBV14	NA
CASGYTGGGNQPQHF	TGTGCCAGCGGCTATACAGGGGGCGGCAATCAGCCCCAGCATTTT	TRBD1	TRBJ1-5	TRBV6-5	NA
CASSYGSGLAGVSGSTGELFF	TGCGCCAGCAGTTACGGATCGGGACTAGCGGGAGTTTCTGGTAGCACCGGGGAGCTGTTTTTT	TRBD2	TRBJ2-2	TRBV5-1	NA
CASSDYIGGLFF	TGTGCCAGCAGCGACTACATCGGGGGGCTGTTTTTT	NA	TRBJ2-2	TRBV5-6	NA
CASSYEFGGGRYEQYF	TGTGCCAGCAGTTACGAATTCGGCGGGGGCCGGTACGAGCAGTACTTC	NA	TRBJ2-7	TRBV6-5	NA
CASSQDAQGRLIMAEAFF	TGTGCCAGCAGCCAAGATGCACAGGGGAGGCTCATCATGGCTGAAGCTTTCTTT	TRBD1	TRBJ1-1	TRBV4-2	many
CASSLGGASGYTF	TGTGCCAGCAGTTTAGGGGGGGCCAGTGGCTACACCTTC	NA	TRBJ1-2	TRBV28	NA
CASSKDGTEAFF	TGTGCCAGCAGTAAAGACGGGACTGAAGCTTTCTTT	NA	TRBJ1-1	TRBV2	NA
CASSTDPGANVLTF	TGTGCCAGCAGCACAGACCCTGGGGCCAACGTCCTGACTTTC	NA	TRBJ2-6	TRBV9	NA
CASSRGQGPTNEKLFF	TGTGCCAGCAGCAGGGGACAGGGCCCAACTAATGAAAAACTGTTTTTT	TRBD1	TRBJ1-4	TRBV7-2	once
CASSPIAGAYTGELFF	TGTGCCAGCAGTCCGATAGCGGGGGCCTACACCGGGGAGCTGTTTTTT	TRBD2	TRBJ2-2	TRBV27	NA
CASSPKGRGEQYF	TGTGCCAGCAGCCCCAAGGGCAGGGGCGAGCAGTACTTC	NA	TRBJ2-7	TRBV12-3/TRBV12-4	few
CASSFAGTGENSPLHF	TGTGCCAGCAGCTTCGCCGGGACAGGGGAAAATTCACCCCTCCACTTT	TRBD1	TRBJ1-6	TRBV7-6	NA
CASSQFTHQGPQHF	TGTGCCAGCAGCCAGTTTACACACCAGGGGCCCCAGCATTTT	NA	TRBJ1-5	TRBV5-5	NA
CAISESRDRDDTDTQYF	TGTGCCATCAGTGAGTCCCGGGACAGGGACGACACAGATACGCAGTATTTT	TRBD1	TRBJ2-3	TRBV10-3	once
CASSLGQGWGEQYF	TGTGCCAGCAGCTTAGGACAGGGCTGGGGCGAGCAGTACTTC	TRBD1	TRBJ2-7	TRBV7-2	NA
CASSLESSQGQPQHF	TGTGCCAGCAGCTTAGAGAGCTCCCAGGGTCAGCCCCAGCATTTT	NA	TRBJ1-5	TRBV7-8	few